This T cell receptor beta chain was sequenced during a study of patients and donors after allogeneic stem cell transplantation. This clonotype was seen only once. TCRdb re-derived calls from the RT-PCR reads in MiXCR, one entry per CDR3 protein. Of hundreds of thousands of distinct CDR3 sequences in the sample, roughly 13% were seen once. The sequence was collected from a human donor who was either an allogeneic HSCT recipient or a stem cell or donor lymphocyte infusion donor (not recorded which). It is not recorded whose cells these are; they may come from a transplant donor. The sequenced sample consisted of blood, either unsorted or a sorted T cell fraction (not recorded which).

The CDR3 DNA reads TGCAGCGTTGAAGATCCGCCTAGCGGGAGTCTAGCAACAGATACGCAGTATTTT. Its translation is CSVEDPPSGSLATDTQYF. The rearrangement joins TRBV29-1 to TRBJ2-3, with 10 nucleotides matching TRBD2. The CDR3 spans 18 residues. The V gene end was trimmed by 0 bases and the J gene end by 3 bases; junction bases not matched to a gene: 12. Germline values: CDR1 SQVTM, CDR2 ANQGSEA.